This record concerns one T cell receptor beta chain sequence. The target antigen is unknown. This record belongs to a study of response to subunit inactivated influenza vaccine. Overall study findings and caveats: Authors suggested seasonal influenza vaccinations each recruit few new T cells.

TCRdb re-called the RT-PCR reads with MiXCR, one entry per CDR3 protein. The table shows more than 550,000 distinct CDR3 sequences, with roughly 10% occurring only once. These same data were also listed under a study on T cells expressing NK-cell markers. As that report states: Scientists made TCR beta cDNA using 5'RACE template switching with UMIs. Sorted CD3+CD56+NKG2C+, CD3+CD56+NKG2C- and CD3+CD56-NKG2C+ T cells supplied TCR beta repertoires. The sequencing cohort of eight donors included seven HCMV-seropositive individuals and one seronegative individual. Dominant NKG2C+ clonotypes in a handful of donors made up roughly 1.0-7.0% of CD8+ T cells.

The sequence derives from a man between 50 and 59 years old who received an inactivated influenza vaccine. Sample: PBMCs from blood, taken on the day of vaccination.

The chain's CDR3 is CASIGPSSTEAFF. DNA for the CDR3: TGTGCCAGCATCGGACCTTCCTCCACTGAAGCTTTCTTT. The chain joins TRBV25-1 to TRBJ1-1; unclear D gene. The CDR3 contains 13 residues. CDR1 is MGHDK, CDR2 SYGVNS, per germline. The V end lost 7 bases, the J end lost 4 bases, and 13 bases lay between the germline ends.